One and the same sample provided the 18 T cell receptor beta chains below, sequenced in a study of CDR3 diversity in severe acne. TCRdb analysed the PCR reads with MiXCR anew, one entry per CDR3 protein. The repertoire holds approximately 79,000 distinct CDR3 sequences, with about 48% as singletons. The sequencing input was blood. The receptor source for this set is a male donor in good health, serving as a control.

Points on this clonotype: One base away lies a much larger clone, so this may be a sequencing read error. This chain connects TRBV5-5 to TRBJ1-2; 8 bases fit TRBD1. The germline gives CDR1 SGHKS, CDR2 YYEKEE (reference sequence). Unmatched junction bases numbered 6, after V lost 4 bases and J lost 4 bases. The CDR3 has 14 residues. The CDR3 is CASSGEQGGYGYTF. The CDR3 bases are TGTGCCAGCAGCGGGGAACAGGGGGGCTATGGCTACACCTTC.

At least ten counts were recorded for this clonotype. CDR3 region: CASSYSTILRMNTEAFF. CDR3 DNA: TGTGCCAGCAGTTACTCTACTATCCTCCGCATGAACACTGAAGCTTTCTTT. V is TRBV6-5 and J is TRBJ1-1; no clear D. The CDR3 loop spans 17 amino acids. Germline lookup yields CDR1 MNHEY and CDR2 SVGAGI. V was shortened by 0 bases and J by 0 bases, with 14 bases between the two germline ends.

Comments on this clonotype: The conserved phenylalanine or tryptophan is not found at the CDR3 terminus, so this likely reflects a read error. Because the CDR3's place on the DNA is in doubt, the DNA is left out and the CDR3 is given as listed by TCRdb. V usage is TRBV28 and J usage is TRBJ1-3; no DNA check was done on the table's D call, TRBD1. The CDR3 sequence runs 10 residues, both termini included. CDR1 and CDR2 from the germline V gene are MDHEN and SYDVKM. The chain's CDR3 is CASSPRDRTG.

This clonotype was counted at least ten times. The rearrangement uses TRBV2 and TRBJ2-5; D remains ambiguous. The CDR3 contains 11 residues. Germline V gene sequence: CDR1 SNHLY, CDR2 FYNNEI. Trimming stripped 4 bases from V and 4 bases from J, with 4 bases between. This CDR3 is CASSALETQYF. The CDR3 bases are TGTGCCAGCAGTGCCCTAGAGACCCAGTACTTC.

The CDR3 protein is CASSEEGFAYQPQHF. The CDR3 DNA reads TGTGCCAGCAGTGAAGAGGGGTTTGCGTATCAGCCCCAGCATTTT. The rearrangement joins TRBV6-1 to TRBJ1-5; D perhaps matches TRBD1 (5 bases). CDR1 and CDR2 from the germline V gene are MNHNS and SASEGT. Trimming cost V 1 base and J 5 bases, with 12 bases left between them. The CDR3 is made up of 15 amino acids.

The chain combines TRBV19 with TRBJ1-6, with 10 bases that match TRBD1. V trimming: 3 bases; J trimming: 8 bases; junction bases outside the gene matches: 7. This CDR3 spans 16 amino acids. Germline loops: CDR1 LNHDA, CDR2 SQIVND (reference sequence). CDR3 region: CASSICSGTGDSPLHF. CDR3 coding DNA: TGTGCCAGTAGTATTTGTTCCGGGACAGGGGATTCACCCCTCCACTTT.

This clonotype was seen only a few times. This rearrangement joins TRBV7-9 to TRBJ2-3; 8 bases are shared with TRBD1. The CDR3 loop spans 14 amino acids. Germline trimming cut 2 bases from V and 5 bases from J; bases unmatched to any gene: 3. Germline assignment: CDR1 SEHNR and CDR2 FQNEAQ (reference sequence). The CDR3 DNA follows: TGTGCCAGCAGCTTAATACAGGGGGAAGATACGCAGTATTTT. Protein sequence: CASSLIQGEDTQYF.

This clonotype was found many times. The CDR3 reads CASSSTGAGGEYGYTF. CDR3 bases: TGTGCCAGCAGTTCAACAGGGGCAGGGGGCGAGTATGGCTACACCTTC. The V gene is TRBV25-1, the J gene TRBJ1-2; 8 nucleotides align to TRBD1. Losses at the gene ends were 5 bases for V and 5 bases for J; bases not matched to a gene: 13. Germline V CDR1 and CDR2: MGHDK, SYGVNS. The CDR3 length is 16 residues.

V is TRBV20-1 and J is TRBJ2-7; TRBD1 matches 9 bases. J was trimmed by 4 bases and V by 1 base; bases with no gene match: 5. Germline loops: CDR1 DFQATT, CDR2 SNEGSKA (reference sequence). This CDR3 contains 14 residues. This CDR3 reads CSARAGTGSYEQYF. CDR3 sequence (DNA): TGCAGTGCTAGAGCAGGGACAGGGTCGTACGAGCAGTACTTC.

This clonotype showed up just a few times. The V gene is TRBV5-1, the J gene TRBJ2-7; TRBD2 matches 13 bases. J lost 3 bases, V lost 3 bases, and 3 bases had no gene match. The germline V gene has CDR1 SGHRS and CDR2 YFSETQ. The CDR3 has 15 residues. In DNA form, the CDR3 reads TGCGCCAGCAGCTGGACTAGCGGGAGTGGCTACGAGCAGTACTTC. Protein product: CASSWTSGSGYEQYF.

The chain combines TRBV10-3 with TRBJ2-7, with 8 positions matching TRBD1. With 0 bases clipped from V and 3 bases from J, the junction kept 7 bases outside the gene matches. The CDR3 loop spans 16 amino acids. Looked up from germline, CDR1 is ENHRY and CDR2 is SYGVKD. The chain's CDR3 is CAISESGGQDFYEQYF. The DNA of the CDR3 is TGTGCCATCAGTGAGTCGGGGGGACAGGACTTCTACGAGCAGTACTTC.

The CDR3 loop reads CSATQGTDTQYF. CDR3 DNA sequence: TGCAGTGCTACACAGGGCACAGATACGCAGTATTTT. The chain recombines TRBV20-1 with TRBJ2-3, with D tentatively TRBD1 (5 bases). CDR3 length: 12 amino acids. V dropped 4 bases and J dropped 1 base, with 6 bases sitting between them. In germline, CDR1 is DFQATT, CDR2 SNEGSKA (reference sequence).

Of note for this clonotype: Mismatch with germline at one junction end may stem from a read error. The chain links TRBV7-9 to TRBJ2-5; 7 bases line up with TRBD2. This CDR3 has 14 amino acids. Germline lookup yields CDR1 SEHNR and CDR2 FQNEAQ (reference sequence). The CDR3 nucleotides are TGCGCCAGCAGCCAACCTAGCGGCACGGAGACCCAGTACTTC. Its translation: CASSQPSGTETQYF. Full variable domain (missing parts from reference TRBV7-9 and TRBJ2-5): DTGVSQNPRHKITKRGQNVTFRCDPISEHNRLYWYRQTLGQGPEFLTYFQNEAQLEKSRLLSDRFSAERPKGSFSTLEIQRTEQGDSAMYLCASSQPSGTETQYFGPGTRLLVL.

The rearrangement uses TRBV9 and TRBJ1-5; no firm D call. Germline V lookup: CDR1 SGDLS, CDR2 YYNGEE. This CDR3 region has 14 residues. Trimming pared 0 bases from V and 2 bases from J, leaving 6 bases between. CDR3 coding DNA: TGTGCCAGCAGCGTAGCGCAGGGCAATCAGCCCCAGCATTTT. Its translation: CASSVAQGNQPQHF.

The J gene is TRBJ1-1, the V gene TRBV7-9, with TRBD1 matching 7 bases. This CDR3 region has 15 residues. V dropped 5 bases and J dropped 0; count of bases not matched to a gene: 6. Per the germline V gene, CDR1 is SEHNR and CDR2 is FQNEAQ (reference sequence). The CDR3 region has the DNA TGTGCCAGCAGCCCCCAACAGGGGATGAACACTGAAGCTTTCTTT. Encoded protein: CASSPQQGMNTEAFF.

Notes on this clonotype: Since a much larger clone is just one base distant, this may be a read error. The chain carries TRBV19 and TRBJ2-5; 8 bases are shared with TRBD2. V was pared by 7 bases and J by 4 bases, with 5 bases of the junction left unmatched. The CDR3 totals 13 residues. Per the germline V gene, CDR1 is LNHDA and CDR2 is SQIVND (reference sequence). CDR3 residues: CASKNGGGETQYF. CDR3 nucleotide sequence: TGTGCCAGTAAGAACGGGGGGGGAGAGACCCAGTACTTC. Together with reference TRBV19 and TRBJ2-5, the CDR3 gives the full variable domain: DGGITQSPKYLFRKEGQNVTLSCEQNLNHDAMYWYRQDPGQGLRLIYYSQIVNDFQKGDIAEGYSVSREKKESFPLTVTSAQKNPTAFYLCASKNGGGETQYFGPGTRLLVL.

The chain recombines TRBV20-1 with TRBJ2-1, with 14 bases that match TRBD2. The CDR3 is 17 amino acids. After removal of 5 bases from V and 9 bases from J, the junction contained 15 bases not matched to a gene. Per germline, CDR1 DFQATT and CDR2 SNEGSKA (reference sequence). The CDR3, as DNA: TGCAGTGCTCGCAAGACTAGCGGGGGGGCCGGGTCAAGTGAGCAGTTCTTC. Protein sequence: CSARKTSGGAGSSEQFF.

There are a few counts of this clonotype. The CDR3 spells CASSWTSGYTGELFF. CDR3 sequence (DNA): TGTGCCAGCAGCTGGACTAGCGGCTACACCGGGGAGCTGTTTTTT. The genes are TRBV7-3 and TRBJ2-2, with 10 bases identical to TRBD2. The junction had 2 bases not matched to a gene; V was cut back by 4 bases and J by 3 bases. Germline V gives CDR1 SGHTA, CDR2 FQGTGA. The CDR3 runs to 15 residues.